This TCR beta chain was recorded in a study of OX40 agonist ivuxolimab in advanced cancers. Background on the study: Participants, roughly 80% male, averaged 60 years of age, ranging from roughly 23 to 90.

Samples of blood were obtained at baseline, on cycle 4 day 1, and on cycle 7 day 1. Notes on the study in general: The study observed clonal expansion of CD4+ and CD8+ blood T cells by week 6 at 0.1 to 3.0 mg/kg. On average, CD8+ T cells had more expanded clones than CD4+.

Comment on this clone: Its antigen remains unknown.

Assay used: immunoSEQ multiplex PCR; TCRdb lists only in-frame clones, some missing. The table shows some 70,000 clones, with just over 85% occurring only once. The CDR3 spans 15 residues. V dropped 4 bases and J dropped 2 bases, with 15 bases sitting between them. CDR1 SGHTS and CDR2 YDEGEE come from the germline V gene. Material: CD4+ or CD8+ T cells sorted from blood, obtained in a trial of the OX40 agonist ivuxolimab. The clonotype comes from an adult with an advanced solid tumor such as melanoma, head and neck, liver or kidney cancer. This sequence joins TRBV5-8 and TRBJ2-5; D may match TRBD1 or TRBD2 (5 bases each). Here the CDR3 DNA reads TGTGCCAGCAGCACCTACTCCGGGGCACAAGAGACCCAGTACTTC. Protein: CASSTYSGAQETQYF.